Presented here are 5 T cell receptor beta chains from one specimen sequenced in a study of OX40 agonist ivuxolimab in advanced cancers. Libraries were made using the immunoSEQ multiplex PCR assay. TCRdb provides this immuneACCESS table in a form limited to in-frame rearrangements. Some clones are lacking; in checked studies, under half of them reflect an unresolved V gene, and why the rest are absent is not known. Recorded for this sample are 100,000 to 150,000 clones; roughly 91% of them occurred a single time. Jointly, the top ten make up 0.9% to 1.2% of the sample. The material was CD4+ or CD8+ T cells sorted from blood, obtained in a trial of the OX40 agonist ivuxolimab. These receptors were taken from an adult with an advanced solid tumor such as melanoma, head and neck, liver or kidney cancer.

This CDR3 reads CASRTGGSSGNTIYF. The CDR3 DNA reads as TGTGCCAGCCGTACAGGGGGAAGCTCTGGAAACACCATATATTTT. The chain combines TRBV28 with TRBJ1-3; 8 bases map to TRBD1. The trim removed 8 bases at V and 0 bases at J, leaving 6 bases unmatched. This CDR3 region has 15 residues. CDR1 and CDR2 (germline): MDHEN, SYDVKM.

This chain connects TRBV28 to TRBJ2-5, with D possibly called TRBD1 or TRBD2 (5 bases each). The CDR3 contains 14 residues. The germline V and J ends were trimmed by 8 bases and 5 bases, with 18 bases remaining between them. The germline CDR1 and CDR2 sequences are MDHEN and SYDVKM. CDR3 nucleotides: TGTGCCAGCGGGGCCGGGGCCCTGAGGGAGACCCAGTACTTC. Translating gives CASGAGALRETQYF.

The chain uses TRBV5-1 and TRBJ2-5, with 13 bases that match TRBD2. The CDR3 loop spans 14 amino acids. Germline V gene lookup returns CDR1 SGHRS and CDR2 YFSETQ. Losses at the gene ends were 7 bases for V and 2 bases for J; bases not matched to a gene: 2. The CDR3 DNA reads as TGCGCCAGCCAGACTAGCGGGGGGCAAGAGACCCAGTACTTC. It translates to CASQTSGGQETQYF. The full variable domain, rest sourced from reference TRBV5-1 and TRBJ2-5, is KAGVTQTPRYLIKTRGQQVTLSCSPISGHRSVSWYQQTPGQGLQFLFEYFSETQRNKGNFPGRFSGRQFSNSRSEMNVSTLELGDSALYLCASQTSGGQETQYFGPGTRLLVL.

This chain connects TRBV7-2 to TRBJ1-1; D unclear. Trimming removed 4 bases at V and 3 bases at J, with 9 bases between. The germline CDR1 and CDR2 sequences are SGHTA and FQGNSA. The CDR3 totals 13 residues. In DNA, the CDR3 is TGTGCCAGCAGCTCGAACACCTACACTGAAGCTTTCTTT. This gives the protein CASSSNTYTEAFF.

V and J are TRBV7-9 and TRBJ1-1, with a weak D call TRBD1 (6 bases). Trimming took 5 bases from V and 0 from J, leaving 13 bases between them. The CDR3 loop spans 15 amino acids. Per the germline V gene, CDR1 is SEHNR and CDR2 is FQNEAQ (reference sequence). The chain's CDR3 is CASSRGGHLNTEAFF. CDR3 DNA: TGTGCCAGCAGCAGAGGGGGGCATTTGAACACTGAAGCTTTCTTT.